Below are 3 T cell receptor beta chains sequenced from a single sample in a study of shared clonotypes between healthy human individuals. Clones were sequenced by immunoSEQ multiplex PCR, and TCRdb holds only the in-frame ones, with some missing. Of 1.6 million or so clones in the sample, approximately 98.5% were seen once. The sequenced sample consisted of naive CD4+ T cells sorted from blood. Noted subset: CD45RA+ positively selected. The receptor source for this set is a man between 25 and 39 years old in good health.

The genes are TRBV11-2 and TRBJ1-2; D possibly corresponds to TRBD1 (5 bases). The length of the CDR3 is 14 residues. Germline V gene sequence: CDR1 SGHAT, CDR2 FQNNGV. V lost 6 bases to trimming and J lost 8 bases, with 19 bases between them. In DNA, the CDR3 is TGTGCCAGCAGGGGCAGCAGGGATCGGCTCGGCTACACCTTC. Its translation is CASRGSRDRLGYTF.

The chain recombines TRBV2 with TRBJ1-2, with TRBD1 identical over 9 bases. J lost 8 bases, V lost 6 bases, and 16 bases had no gene match. CDR3 length: 16 residues. Germline CDR1 SNHLY, CDR2 FYNNEI. CDR3 sequence: CASSLGTGIRTGGYTF. The CDR3 DNA is TGTGCCAGCAGCCTAGGGACAGGGATCAGAACGGGGGGCTACACCTTC.

V is TRBV5-1 and J is TRBJ2-3; either TRBD1 or TRBD2 may supply D (6 bases each). Germline lookup yields CDR1 SGHRS and CDR2 YFSETQ. V was trimmed by 4 bases and J by 1 base, leaving 16 bases between them. The CDR3 spans 16 residues. CDR3 coding DNA: TGCGCCAGCAGCCTAAGGGGGGACAAGCGCACAGATACGCAGTATTTT. Protein sequence: CASSLRGDKRTDTQYF.